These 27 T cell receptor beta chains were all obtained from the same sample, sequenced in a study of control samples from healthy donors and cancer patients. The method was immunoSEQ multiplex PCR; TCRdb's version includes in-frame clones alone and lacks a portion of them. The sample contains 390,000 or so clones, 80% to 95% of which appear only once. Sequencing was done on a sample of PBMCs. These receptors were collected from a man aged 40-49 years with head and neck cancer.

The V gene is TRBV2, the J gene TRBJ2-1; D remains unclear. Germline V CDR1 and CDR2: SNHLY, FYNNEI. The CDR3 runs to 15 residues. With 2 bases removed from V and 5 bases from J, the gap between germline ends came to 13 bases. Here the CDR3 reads CASSEFGPEDNEQFF. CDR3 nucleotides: TGTGCCAGCAGTGAATTTGGACCGGAAGACAATGAGCAGTTCTTC. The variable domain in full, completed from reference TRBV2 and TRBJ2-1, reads EPEVTQTPSHQVTQMGQEVILRCVPISNHLYFYWYRQILGQKVEFLVSFYNNEISEKSEIFDDQFSVERPDGSNFTLKIRSTKLEDSAMYFCASSEFGPEDNEQFFGPGTRLTVL.

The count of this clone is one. The CDR3 bases are TGTGCCAGCACTTGGGGACAGACCTACGAGCAGTACTTC. Its protein product is CASTWGQTYEQYF. The V and J genes are TRBV6-5 and TRBJ2-7, with 7 bases aligning to TRBD1. Germline CDR1 reads MNHEY; CDR2 reads SVGAGI. The CDR3 consists of 13 residues. The ends lost 7 bases at V and 2 bases at J; junction bases unmatched: 5.

CDR3 protein: CASRLAGGNQPQHF. CDR3 sequence (DNA): TGTGCCAGCAGGCTGGCAGGGGGCAATCAGCCCCAGCATTTT. V gene TRBV27 combines with J gene TRBJ1-5; the D gene is possibly TRBD1 (6 bases). This CDR3 spans 14 amino acids. The germline gives CDR1 MNHEY, CDR2 SMNVEV (reference sequence). The V end lost 6 bases, the J end lost 2 bases, and 11 bases lay between the germline ends.

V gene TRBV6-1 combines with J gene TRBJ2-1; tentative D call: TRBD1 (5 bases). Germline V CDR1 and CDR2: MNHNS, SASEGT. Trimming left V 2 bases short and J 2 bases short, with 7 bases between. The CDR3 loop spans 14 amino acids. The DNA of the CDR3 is TGTGCCAGCAGTGAACAGGGCCCCTACAATGAGCAGTTCTTC. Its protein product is CASSEQGPYNEQFF.

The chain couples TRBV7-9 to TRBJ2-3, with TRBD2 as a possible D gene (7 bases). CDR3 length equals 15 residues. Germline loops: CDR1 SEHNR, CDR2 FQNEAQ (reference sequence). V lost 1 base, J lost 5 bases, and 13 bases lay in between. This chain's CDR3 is CASSLVAGAGDTQYF. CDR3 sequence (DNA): TGTGCCAGCAGCTTAGTTGCGGGGGCGGGAGATACGCAGTATTTT.

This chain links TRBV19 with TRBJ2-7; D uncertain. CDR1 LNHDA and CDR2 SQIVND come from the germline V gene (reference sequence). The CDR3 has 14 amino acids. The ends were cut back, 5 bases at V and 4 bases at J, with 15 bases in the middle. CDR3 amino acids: CASSPQDGPYEQYF. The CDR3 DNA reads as TGTGCCAGTAGTCCGCAAGACGGGCCTTACGAGCAGTACTTC. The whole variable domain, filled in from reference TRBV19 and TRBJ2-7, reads DGGITQSPKYLFRKEGQNVTLSCEQNLNHDAMYWYRQDPGQGLRLIYYSQIVNDFQKGDIAEGYSVSREKKESFPLTVTSAQKNPTAFYLCASSPQDGPYEQYFGPGTRLTVT.

The DNA for the CDR3 is TGTGCCAGCAGTGAACTAGTAGGGGTCGGGGAGCTGTTTTTT. Translated, it gives CASSELVGVGELFF. The chain employs TRBV2 and TRBJ2-2; D is possibly TRBD1 (5 bases). CDR3 length: 14 amino acids. Trimming cost V 2 bases and J 7 bases, with 11 bases left between them. Germline CDR1 SNHLY, CDR2 FYNNEI.

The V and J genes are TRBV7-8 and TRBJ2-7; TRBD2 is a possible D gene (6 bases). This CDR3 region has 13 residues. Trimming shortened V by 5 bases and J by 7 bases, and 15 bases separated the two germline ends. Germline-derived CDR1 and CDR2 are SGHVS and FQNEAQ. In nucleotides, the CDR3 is TGTGCCAGCAGCCCCCGGGACTCTCGGGAGCAGTACTTC. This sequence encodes CASSPRDSREQYF.

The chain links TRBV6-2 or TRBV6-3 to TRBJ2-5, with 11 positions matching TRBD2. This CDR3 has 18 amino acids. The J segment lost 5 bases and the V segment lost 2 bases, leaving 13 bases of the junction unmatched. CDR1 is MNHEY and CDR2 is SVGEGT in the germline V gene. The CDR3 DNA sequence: TGTGCCAGCAGTTACGGAATGGCTACTAGCGGGGGTAGGGAGACCCAGTACTTC. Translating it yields CASSYGMATSGGRETQYF.

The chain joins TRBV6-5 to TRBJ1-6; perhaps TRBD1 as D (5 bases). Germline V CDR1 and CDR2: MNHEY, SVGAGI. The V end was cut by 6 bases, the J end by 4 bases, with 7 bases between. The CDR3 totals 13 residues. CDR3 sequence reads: CASRGTYNSPLHF. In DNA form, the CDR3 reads TGTGCCAGCAGGGGGACTTATAATTCACCCCTCCACTTT.

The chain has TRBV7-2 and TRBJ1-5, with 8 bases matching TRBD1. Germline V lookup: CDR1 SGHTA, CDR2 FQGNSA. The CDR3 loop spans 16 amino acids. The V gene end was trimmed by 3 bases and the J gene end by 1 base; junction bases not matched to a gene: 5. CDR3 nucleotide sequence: TGTGCCAGCAGCTTCAGGGGGCCGGGGAGCAATCAGCCCCAGCATTTT. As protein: CASSFRGPGSNQPQHF.

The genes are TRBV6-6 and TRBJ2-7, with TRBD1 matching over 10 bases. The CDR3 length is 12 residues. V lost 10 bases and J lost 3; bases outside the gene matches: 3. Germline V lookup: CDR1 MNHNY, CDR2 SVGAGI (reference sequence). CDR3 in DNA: TGTGCCATCAGGACAGGGGGCTACGAGCAGTACTTC. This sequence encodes CAIRTGGYEQYF.

The CDR3 nucleotides are TGTGCCAGCAGCTTAACAGGGACTAGCGCGTCCTACGAGCAGTACTTC. This codes for CASSLTGTSASYEQYF. The chain carries TRBV7-9 and TRBJ2-7, with 10 bases identical to TRBD2. This CDR3 has 16 amino acids. CDR1 is SEHNR, CDR2 FQNEAQ, per germline (reference sequence). V dropped 2 bases and J dropped 1; count of bases not matched to a gene: 5.

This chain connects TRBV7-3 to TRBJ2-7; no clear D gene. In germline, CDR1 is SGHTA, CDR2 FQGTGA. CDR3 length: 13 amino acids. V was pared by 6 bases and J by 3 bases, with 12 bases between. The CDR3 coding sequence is TGTGCCAGCAGGGGTGCCGGCGGCTACGAGCAGTACTTC. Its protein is CASRGAGGYEQYF. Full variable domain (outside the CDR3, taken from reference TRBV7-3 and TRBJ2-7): GAGVSQTPSNKVTEKGKYVELRCDPISGHTALYWYRQSLGQGPEFLIYFQGTGAADDSGLPNDRFFAVRPEGSVSTLKIQRTERGDSAVYLCASRGAGGYEQYFGPGTRLTVT.

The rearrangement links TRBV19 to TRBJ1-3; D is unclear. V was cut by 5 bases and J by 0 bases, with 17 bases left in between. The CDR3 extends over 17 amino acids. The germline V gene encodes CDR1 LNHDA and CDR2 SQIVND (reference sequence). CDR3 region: CASSSPPGATSGNTIYF. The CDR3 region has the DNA TGTGCCAGTAGTTCCCCCCCTGGAGCGACCTCTGGAAACACCATATATTTT.

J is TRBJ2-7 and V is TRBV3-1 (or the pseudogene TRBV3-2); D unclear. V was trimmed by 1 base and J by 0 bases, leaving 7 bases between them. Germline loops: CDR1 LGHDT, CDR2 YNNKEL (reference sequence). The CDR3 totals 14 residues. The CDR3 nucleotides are TGTGCCAGCAGCCAAGGGGCCACCTCCTACGAGCAGTACTTC. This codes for CASSQGATSYEQYF.

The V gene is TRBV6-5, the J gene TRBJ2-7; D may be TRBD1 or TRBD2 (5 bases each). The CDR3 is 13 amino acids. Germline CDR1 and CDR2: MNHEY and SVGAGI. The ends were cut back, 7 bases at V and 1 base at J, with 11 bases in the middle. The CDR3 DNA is TGTGCCAGCACTGGGACGGTTTCCTACGAGCAGTACTTC. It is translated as CASTGTVSYEQYF.

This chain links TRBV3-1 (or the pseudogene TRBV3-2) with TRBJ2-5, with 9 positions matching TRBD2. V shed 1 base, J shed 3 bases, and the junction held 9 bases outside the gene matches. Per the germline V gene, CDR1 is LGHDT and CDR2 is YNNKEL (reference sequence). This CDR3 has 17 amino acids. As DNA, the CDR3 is TGTGCCAGCAGCCAAGCTCTAGGCGGGGGGGAAAAAGAGACCCAGTACTTC. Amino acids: CASSQALGGGEKETQYF.

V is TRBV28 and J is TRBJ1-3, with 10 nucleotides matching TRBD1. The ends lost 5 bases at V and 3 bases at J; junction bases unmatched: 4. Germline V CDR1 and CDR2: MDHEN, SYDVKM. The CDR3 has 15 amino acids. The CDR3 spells CASSPGQGYGNTIYF. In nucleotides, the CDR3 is TGTGCCAGCAGTCCGGGACAGGGGTATGGAAACACCATATATTTT.

CDR3 in amino acids: CATGLPTGLGTQYF. The CDR3 nucleotides read TGTGCGACGGGACTACCAACAGGGTTGGGTACGCAGTATTTT. The chain uses TRBV6-5 and TRBJ2-3; D might be TRBD2 (7 bases). Looked up from germline, CDR1 is MNHEY and CDR2 is SVGAGI. This CDR3 is built from 14 residues.

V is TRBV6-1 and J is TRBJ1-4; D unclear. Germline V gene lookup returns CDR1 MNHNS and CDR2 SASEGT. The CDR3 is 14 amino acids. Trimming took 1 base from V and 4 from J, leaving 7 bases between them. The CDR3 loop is CASSEGRHNEKLFF. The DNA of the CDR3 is TGTGCCAGCAGTGAAGGGCGGCATAATGAAAAACTGTTTTTT.

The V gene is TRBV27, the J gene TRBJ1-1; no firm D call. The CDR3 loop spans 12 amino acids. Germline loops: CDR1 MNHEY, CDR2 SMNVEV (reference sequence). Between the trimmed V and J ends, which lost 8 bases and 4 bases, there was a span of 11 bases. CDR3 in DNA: TGTGCCAGCGGGCCGGTGAGCACTGAAGCTTTCTTT. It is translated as CASGPVSTEAFF.

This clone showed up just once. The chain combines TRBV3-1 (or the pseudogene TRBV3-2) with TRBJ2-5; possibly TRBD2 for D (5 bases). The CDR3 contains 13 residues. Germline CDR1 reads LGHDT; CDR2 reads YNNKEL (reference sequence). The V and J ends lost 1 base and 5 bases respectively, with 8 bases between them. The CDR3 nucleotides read TGTGCCAGCAGCCAAGCGGGAACGGAGACCCAGTACTTC. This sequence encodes CASSQAGTETQYF.

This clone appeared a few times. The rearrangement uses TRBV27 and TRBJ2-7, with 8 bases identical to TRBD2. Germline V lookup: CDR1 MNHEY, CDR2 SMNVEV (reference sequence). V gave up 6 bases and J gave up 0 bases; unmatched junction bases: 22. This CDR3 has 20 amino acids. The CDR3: CASSQLLASGFVSSSYEQYF. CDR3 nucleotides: TGTGCCAGCAGCCAACTTTTGGCTAGCGGGTTCGTCTCGAGCTCCTACGAGCAGTACTTC.

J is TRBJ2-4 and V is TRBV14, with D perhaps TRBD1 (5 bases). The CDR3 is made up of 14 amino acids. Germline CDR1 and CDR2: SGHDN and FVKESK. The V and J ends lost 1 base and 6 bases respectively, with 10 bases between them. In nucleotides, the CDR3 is TGTGCCAGCAGCCAAGTCAGGGCGAGAAACATTCAGTACTTC. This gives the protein CASSQVRARNIQYF.

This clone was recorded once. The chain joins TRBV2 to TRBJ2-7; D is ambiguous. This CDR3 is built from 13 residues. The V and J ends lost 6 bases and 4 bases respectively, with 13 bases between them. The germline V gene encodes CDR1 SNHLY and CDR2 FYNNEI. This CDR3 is CASRSQAVYEQYF. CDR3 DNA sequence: TGTGCCAGCAGATCTCAGGCAGTTTACGAGCAGTACTTC.

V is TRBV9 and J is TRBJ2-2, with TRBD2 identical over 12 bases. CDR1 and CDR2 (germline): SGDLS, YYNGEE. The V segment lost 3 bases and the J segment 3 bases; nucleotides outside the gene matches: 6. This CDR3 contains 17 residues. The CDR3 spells CASSASGRAEDTGELFF. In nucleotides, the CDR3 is TGTGCCAGCAGCGCTAGCGGGAGGGCCGAGGACACCGGGGAGCTGTTTTTT.